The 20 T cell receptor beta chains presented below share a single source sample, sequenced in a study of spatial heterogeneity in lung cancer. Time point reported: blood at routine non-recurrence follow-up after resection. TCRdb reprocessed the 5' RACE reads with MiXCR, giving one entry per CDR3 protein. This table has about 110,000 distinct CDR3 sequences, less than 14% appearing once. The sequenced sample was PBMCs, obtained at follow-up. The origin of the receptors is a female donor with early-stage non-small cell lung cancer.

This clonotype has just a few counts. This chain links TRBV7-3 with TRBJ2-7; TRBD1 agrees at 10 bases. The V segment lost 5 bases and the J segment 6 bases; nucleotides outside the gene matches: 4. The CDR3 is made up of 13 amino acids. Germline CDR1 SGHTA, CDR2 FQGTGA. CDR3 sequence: CASSRDRGGEQYV. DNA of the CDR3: TGTGCCAGCAGCCGGGACAGGGGTGGCGAGCAGTACGTC.

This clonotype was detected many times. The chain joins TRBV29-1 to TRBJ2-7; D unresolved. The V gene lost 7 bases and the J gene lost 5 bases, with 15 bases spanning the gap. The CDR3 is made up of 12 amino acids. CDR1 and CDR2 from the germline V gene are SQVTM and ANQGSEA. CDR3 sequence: CSAGLREDEQYF. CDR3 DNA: TGCAGCGCGGGCCTCCGAGAGGACGAGCAGTACTTC.

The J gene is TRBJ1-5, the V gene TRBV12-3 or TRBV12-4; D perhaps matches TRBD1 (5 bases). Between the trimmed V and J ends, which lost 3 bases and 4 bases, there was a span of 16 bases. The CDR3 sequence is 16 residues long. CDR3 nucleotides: TGTGCCAGCAGTTTGGGACGCCTAGGTGAGAATCAGCCCCAGCATTTT. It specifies CASSLGRLGENQPQHF.

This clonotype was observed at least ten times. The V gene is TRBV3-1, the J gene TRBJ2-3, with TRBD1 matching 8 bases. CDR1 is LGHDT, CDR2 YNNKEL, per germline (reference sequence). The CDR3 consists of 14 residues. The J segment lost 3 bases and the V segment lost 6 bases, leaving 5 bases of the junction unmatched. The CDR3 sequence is CASSRDRGTDTQYF. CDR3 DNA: TGTGCCAGCAGTCGAGACAGGGGTACAGATACGCAGTATTTT.

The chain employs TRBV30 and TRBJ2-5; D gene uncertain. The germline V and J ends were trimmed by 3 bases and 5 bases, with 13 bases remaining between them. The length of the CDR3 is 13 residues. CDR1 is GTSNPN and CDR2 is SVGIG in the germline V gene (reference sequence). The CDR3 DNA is TGTGCCTGGAGCCGTCGTATCCGGGAGACCCAGTACTTC. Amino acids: CAWSRRIRETQYF.

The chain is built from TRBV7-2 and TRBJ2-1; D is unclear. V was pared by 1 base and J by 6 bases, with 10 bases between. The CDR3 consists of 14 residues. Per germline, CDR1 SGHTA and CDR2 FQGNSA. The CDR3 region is CASSLVYHGNEQFF. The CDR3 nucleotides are TGTGCCAGCAGCTTAGTGTACCACGGCAATGAGCAGTTCTTC.

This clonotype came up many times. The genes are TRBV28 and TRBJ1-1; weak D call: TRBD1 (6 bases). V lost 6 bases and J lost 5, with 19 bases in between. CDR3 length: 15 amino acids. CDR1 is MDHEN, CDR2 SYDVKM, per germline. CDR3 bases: TGTGCCAGCAGAGAAGGGGGGAATAGTATTACTGAAGCTTTCTTT. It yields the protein CASREGGNSITEAFF.

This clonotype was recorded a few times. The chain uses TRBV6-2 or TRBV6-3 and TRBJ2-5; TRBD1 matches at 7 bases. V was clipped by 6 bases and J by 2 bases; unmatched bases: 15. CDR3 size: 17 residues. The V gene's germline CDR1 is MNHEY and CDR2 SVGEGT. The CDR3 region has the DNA TGTGCCAGCAGCTTTGCTCTTCCCGGGACAGTACAAGAGACCCAGTACTTC. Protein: CASSFALPGTVQETQYF.

CDR3: CASSKQGRNQPQHF. For the CDR3, the DNA is TGTGCCAGCAGCAAACAGGGGAGGAATCAGCCCCAGCATTTT. V is TRBV21-1 and J is TRBJ1-5; TRBD1, the D gene given by the table, was not confirmed from the DNA. TRBV21-1 represents a pseudogene. This CDR3 spans 14 amino acids.

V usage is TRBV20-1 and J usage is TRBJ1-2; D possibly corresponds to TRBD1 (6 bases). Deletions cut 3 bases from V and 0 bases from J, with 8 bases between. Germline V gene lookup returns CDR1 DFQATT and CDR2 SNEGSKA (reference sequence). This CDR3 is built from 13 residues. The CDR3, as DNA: TGCAGTGCTAGGGACAGAGCTAACTATGGCTACACCTTC. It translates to CSARDRANYGYTF.

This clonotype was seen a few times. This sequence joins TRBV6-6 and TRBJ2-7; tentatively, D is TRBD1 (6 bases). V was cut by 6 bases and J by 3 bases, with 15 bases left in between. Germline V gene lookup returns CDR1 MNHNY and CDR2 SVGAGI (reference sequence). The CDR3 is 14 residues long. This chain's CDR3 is CASSPGQGNYEQYF. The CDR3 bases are TGTGCCAGCAGCCCGGGGCAGGGGAACTACGAGCAGTACTTC.

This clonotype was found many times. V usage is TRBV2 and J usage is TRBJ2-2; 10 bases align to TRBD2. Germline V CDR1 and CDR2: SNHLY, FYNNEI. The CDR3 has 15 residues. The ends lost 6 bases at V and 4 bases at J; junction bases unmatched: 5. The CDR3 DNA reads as TGTGCCAGCAGCGCTAGCGGGAGCGGCACCGGGGAGCTGTTTTTT. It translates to CASSASGSGTGELFF.

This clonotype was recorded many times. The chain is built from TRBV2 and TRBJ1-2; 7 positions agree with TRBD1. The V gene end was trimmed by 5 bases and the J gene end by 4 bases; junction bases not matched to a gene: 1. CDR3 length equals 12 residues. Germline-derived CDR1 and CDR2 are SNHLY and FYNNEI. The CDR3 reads CASSWTGYGYTF. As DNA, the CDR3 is TGTGCCAGCAGTTGGACAGGCTATGGCTACACCTTC.

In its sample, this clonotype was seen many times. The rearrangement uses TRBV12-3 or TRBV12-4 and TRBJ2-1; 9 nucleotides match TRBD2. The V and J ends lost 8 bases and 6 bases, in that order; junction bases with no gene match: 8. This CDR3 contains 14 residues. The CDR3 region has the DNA TGTGCCAGCGTCTGGCGGGAGGGCCTCAATGAGCAGTTCTTC. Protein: CASVWREGLNEQFF.

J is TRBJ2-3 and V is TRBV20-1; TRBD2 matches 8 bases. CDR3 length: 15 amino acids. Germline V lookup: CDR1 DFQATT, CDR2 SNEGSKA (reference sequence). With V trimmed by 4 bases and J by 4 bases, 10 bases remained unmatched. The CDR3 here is CSAIGRAGVPDTQYF. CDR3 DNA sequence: TGCAGTGCTATTGGTCGAGCGGGAGTACCAGATACGCAGTATTTT.

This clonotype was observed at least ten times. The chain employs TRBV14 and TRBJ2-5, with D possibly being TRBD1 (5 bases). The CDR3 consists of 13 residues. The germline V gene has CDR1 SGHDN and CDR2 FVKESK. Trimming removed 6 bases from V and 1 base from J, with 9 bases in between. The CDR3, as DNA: TGTGCCAGCAGACTGCAGGGCCAAGAGACCCAGTACTTC. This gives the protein CASRLQGQETQYF. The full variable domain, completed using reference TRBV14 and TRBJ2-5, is EAGVTQFPSHSVIEKGQTVTLRCDPISGHDNLYWYRRVMGKEIKFLLHFVKESKQDESGMPNNRFLAERTGGTYSTLKVQPAELEDSGVYFCASRLQGQETQYFGPGTRLLVL.

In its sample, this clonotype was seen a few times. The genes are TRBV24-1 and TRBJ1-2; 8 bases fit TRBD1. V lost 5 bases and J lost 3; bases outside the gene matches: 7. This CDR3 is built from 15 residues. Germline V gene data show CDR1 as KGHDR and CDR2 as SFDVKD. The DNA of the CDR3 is TGTGCCACCAGTGGGCCGGACAGGGACTACTATGGCTACACCTTC. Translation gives CATSGPDRDYYGYTF.

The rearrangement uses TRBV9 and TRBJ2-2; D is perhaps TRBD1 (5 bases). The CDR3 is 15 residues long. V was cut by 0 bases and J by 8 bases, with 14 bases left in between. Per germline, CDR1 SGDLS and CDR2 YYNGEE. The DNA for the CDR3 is TGTGCCAGCAGCGTAGAGGGCAGGGTTGGAGGGGAGCTGTTTTTT. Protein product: CASSVEGRVGGELFF.

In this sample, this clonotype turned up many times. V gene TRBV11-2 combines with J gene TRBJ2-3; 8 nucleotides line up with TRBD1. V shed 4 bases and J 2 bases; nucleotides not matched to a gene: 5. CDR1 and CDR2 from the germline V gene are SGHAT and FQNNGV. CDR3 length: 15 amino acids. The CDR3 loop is CASSYQGAYTDTQYF. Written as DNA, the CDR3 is TGTGCCAGCAGCTATCAGGGGGCGTACACAGATACGCAGTATTTT.

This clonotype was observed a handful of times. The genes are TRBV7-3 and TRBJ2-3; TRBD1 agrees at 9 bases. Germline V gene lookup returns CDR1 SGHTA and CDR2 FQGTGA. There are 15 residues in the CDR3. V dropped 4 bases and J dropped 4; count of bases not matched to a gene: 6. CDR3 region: CASSSKGQGPDTQYF. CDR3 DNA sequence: TGTGCCAGCAGCTCTAAGGGACAGGGCCCAGATACGCAGTATTTT. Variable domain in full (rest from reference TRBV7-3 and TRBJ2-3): GAGVSQTPSNKVTEKGKYVELRCDPISGHTALYWYRQSLGQGPEFLIYFQGTGAADDSGLPNDRFFAVRPEGSVSTLKIQRTERGDSAVYLCASSSKGQGPDTQYFGPGTRLTVL.